The 19 T cell receptor beta chains below all came from one sample that was sequenced in a study of post-analysis software for immune sequencing data. Overall study findings and caveats: Patients had higher frequencies than controls of five TRBV segments, including TRBV5-6, TRBV5-1 and TRBV20-1.

Which antigens these TCRs recognize remains unknown. cDNA libraries of TCR beta carried unique molecular identifiers. TCRdb reanalysed the PCR reads using MiXCR and keeps one entry per CDR3 protein. The table shows over 150,000 distinct CDR3 sequences, with about 29% occurring only once. The sample was blood. These receptors all stem from a girl aged 10 to 17 with multiple sclerosis.

This clonotype was observed at least ten times. The chain links TRBV5-1 to TRBJ2-5; D remains unclear. Trimming removed 4 bases from V and 0 bases from J, with 10 bases in between. The CDR3 totals 14 residues. CDR1 is SGHRS, CDR2 YFSETQ, per germline. DNA of the CDR3: TGCGCCAGCAGCCCTAGTTGGAACCAAGAGACCCAGTACTTC. Protein: CASSPSWNQETQYF.

The chain combines TRBV19 with TRBJ2-1; 9 bases map to TRBD2. The CDR3 extends over 15 amino acids. Trimming at V came to 5 bases and at J to 7 bases, leaving 9 bases not matched to a gene. CDR1 LNHDA and CDR2 SQIVND come from the germline V gene (reference sequence). This CDR3 reads CASSLLAGPGNEQFF. The CDR3 nucleotides read TGTGCCAGTAGTTTACTAGCGGGCCCGGGTAATGAGCAGTTCTTC.

The CDR3 DNA sequence: TGCAGCGTGGATGCCGGGTCACGGGAGACCCAGTACTTC. Translation: CSVDAGSRETQYF. The genes are TRBV29-1 and TRBJ2-5; no firm D call. From germline, CDR1 is SQVTM and CDR2 ANQGSEA. This CDR3 region has 13 residues. The germline V and J ends were trimmed by 6 bases and 5 bases, with 16 bases remaining between them. Filled out from reference TRBV29-1 and TRBJ2-5, the complete variable domain reads SAVISQKPSRDICQRGTSLTIQCQVDSQVTMMFWYRQQPGQSLTLIATANQGSEATYESGFVIDKFPISRPNLTFSTLTVSNMSPEDSSIYLCSVDAGSRETQYFGPGTRLLVL.

The chain combines TRBV20-1 with TRBJ2-5; D is ambiguous. Germline V gene data show CDR1 as DFQATT and CDR2 as SNEGSKA (reference sequence). The length of the CDR3 is 10 residues. Trimming left V 6 bases short and J 5 bases short, with 7 bases between. DNA for the CDR3: TGCAGTGCATTGTGGGAGACCCAGTACTTC. Encoded protein: CSALWETQYF.

This rearrangement joins TRBV6-1 to TRBJ2-5; TRBD2 matches 9 bases. This CDR3 is built from 15 residues. Per germline, CDR1 MNHNS and CDR2 SASEGT. The V and J ends lost 3 bases and 7 bases, in that order; junction bases with no gene match: 9. In nucleotides, the CDR3 is TGTGCCAGCAGTGATCCTAGCGGGGAGGACGGGACCCAGTACTTC. Residues: CASSDPSGEDGTQYF.

Concerning this clonotype itself: A much more abundant neighbour one base away suggests this may be a read error. V is TRBV28 and J is TRBJ2-7; 9 nucleotides match TRBD1. The CDR3 consists of 16 residues. V shed 4 bases, J shed 2 bases, and the junction held 9 bases outside the gene matches. Germline V gives CDR1 MDHEN, CDR2 SYDVKM. The CDR3 region is CASSWVLGQGTYEQYV. As DNA, the CDR3 is TGTGCCAGCAGTTGGGTTTTGGGACAGGGCACCTACGAGCAGTACGTC.

In this sample, this clonotype turned up many times. This chain connects TRBV12-3 or TRBV12-4 to TRBJ2-7; a weak D match, TRBD2 (6 bases). This CDR3 is 13 amino acids long. Deletions cut 4 bases from V and 2 bases from J, with 9 bases between. The CDR3 loop reads CASSWDFAYEQYF. DNA for the CDR3: TGTGCCAGCAGTTGGGACTTTGCCTACGAGCAGTACTTC.

This clonotype appeared many times. This chain links TRBV9 with TRBJ2-6, with D uncertain. From germline, CDR1 is SGDLS and CDR2 YYNGEE. CDR3 length: 15 amino acids. Trimming removed 7 bases from V and 0 bases from J, with 11 bases in between. For the CDR3, the DNA is TGTGCCAGCTCCTTGGCCCCCTCTGGGGCCAACGTCCTGACTTTC. Protein: CASSLAPSGANVLTF.

Turning to this clonotype: Given a much more abundant clone one base away, this may be a read error. The V gene is TRBV3-1, the J gene TRBJ2-5; TRBD2 might be the D (7 bases). CDR1 and CDR2 (germline): LGHDT, YNNKEL (reference sequence). V lost 4 bases to trimming and J lost 11 bases, with 29 bases between them. This CDR3 has 17 amino acids. The DNA for the CDR3 is TGTGCCAGCAGCCTCCCTAAGACAGGTCGTGGGGGGGGTGAGCAGTACTTC. Its translation: CASSLPKTGRGGGEQYF.

This clonotype was observed at least ten times. A much larger clonotype is one base distant, so this may be a read error. The chain has TRBV10-3 and TRBJ2-5; no reliable D call. V lost 6 bases and J 11 bases, leaving 19 bases between the germline ends. The germline V gene encodes CDR1 ENHRY and CDR2 SYGVKD. The CDR3 extends over 13 amino acids. The CDR3, as DNA: TGTGCCATCAGAGGGCCTATAGACAATGAGCAGTACTTC. Its translation: CAIRGPIDNEQYF.

This clonotype was recorded at least ten times. The rearrangement links TRBV7-9 to TRBJ1-2; 7 bases agree with TRBD1. The CDR3 consists of 15 residues. Germline loops: CDR1 SEHNR, CDR2 FQNEAQ (reference sequence). J gave up 4 bases and V 3 bases, and 8 bases lay outside the gene matches. The CDR3 DNA reads as TGTGCCAGCAGCTTCGACAGGGTTAGCACCTATGGCTACACCTTC. Its protein product is CASSFDRVSTYGYTF.

This clonotype was seen ten or more times. The rearrangement joins TRBV10-3 to TRBJ1-2; D is unresolved. The length of the CDR3 is 16 residues. In germline, CDR1 is ENHRY, CDR2 SYGVKD. Trimming stripped 2 bases from V and 0 bases from J, with 13 bases between. The CDR3 sequence is CAISEGARNPNYGYTF. The CDR3 DNA reads as TGTGCCATCAGTGAGGGTGCCCGGAACCCTAACTATGGCTACACCTTC.

V is TRBV30 and J is TRBJ1-1; D is ambiguous. The CDR3 length is 13 residues. V shed 1 base and J shed 3 bases, with 9 bases lying between them. Germline CDR1 reads GTSNPN; CDR2 reads SVGIG (reference sequence). The DNA for the CDR3 is TGTGCCTGGAGTGCTGGGCTCGACACTGAAGCTTTCTTT. It yields the protein CAWSAGLDTEAFF.

As for this clonotype: Given a much more abundant clone one base away, this may be a read error. The J gene is TRBJ2-7, the V gene TRBV28; D remains ambiguous. Germline CDR1 and CDR2: MDHEN and SYDVKM. Trimming took off 7 bases at V and 9 bases at J, with 13 bases between the two ends. This CDR3 comprises 11 residues. Here the CDR3 reads CASNLGIPQYF. The CDR3 region has the DNA TGTGCCAGCAATTTGGGTATTCCGCAGTACTTC.

Regarding this clonotype: This may be a read error, as it is one base from a much larger clone. This chain links TRBV20-1 with TRBJ2-1; D might be TRBD2 (5 bases). The CDR3 runs 14 residues. The germline gives CDR1 DFQATT, CDR2 SNEGSKA (reference sequence). The CDR3 loop reads CSARTGISYSEQFF. DNA for the CDR3: TGCAGTGCGAGAACGGGGATATCCTACAGTGAGCAGTTCTTC.

Only a few counts were recorded for this clonotype. V and J are TRBV15 and TRBJ2-1, with 7 positions matching TRBD1. Germline values: CDR1 LNHNV, CDR2 YYDKDF (reference sequence). The V segment lost 0 bases and the J segment 8 bases; nucleotides outside the gene matches: 7. The CDR3 contains 15 residues. This chain's CDR3 is CATSREKGAVDEQFF. The CDR3 DNA sequence: TGTGCCACCAGCAGAGAGAAGGGGGCGGTCGATGAGCAGTTCTTC.

This clonotype is medium-sized within its sample. The V call is TRBV20-1, the J call TRBJ2-7; maybe TRBD1 (5 bases). The CDR3 is 16 residues long. V was pared by 0 bases and J by 1 base, with 16 bases between. Germline V gene lookup returns CDR1 DFQATT and CDR2 SNEGSKA (reference sequence). The CDR3 protein is CSARDVRVRESYEQYF. The CDR3 DNA reads as TGCAGTGCTAGAGACGTTAGGGTCAGGGAATCCTACGAGCAGTACTTC.

This clonotype was recorded many times. The V gene is TRBV20-1, the J gene TRBJ2-5; 16 bases are a match to TRBD2. The ends lost 5 bases at V and 11 bases at J; junction bases unmatched: 11. CDR1 and CDR2 from the germline V gene are DFQATT and SNEGSKA (reference sequence). CDR3 length: 15 amino acids. CDR3 residues: CSAGTSGRADNEQYF. DNA for the CDR3: TGCAGTGCTGGGACTAGCGGGAGGGCCGACAATGAGCAGTACTTC.

This clonotype was detected many times. V is TRBV20-1 and J is TRBJ2-1; D gene uncertain. With 2 bases removed from V and 2 bases from J, the gap between germline ends came to 10 bases. The CDR3 runs to 14 residues. In germline, CDR1 is DFQATT, CDR2 SNEGSKA (reference sequence). CDR3 DNA sequence: TGCAGTGCTAGAAGGAATACAGCCTACAATGAGCAGTTCTTC. It is translated as CSARRNTAYNEQFF.